This TCR beta chain was documented in a study of cytomegalovirus exposure and HLA in healthy donors. PCR primers comprised 60 Vbeta and 13 Jbeta primers. Some clones are missing from TCRdb's copy, which holds only in-frame ones; the method was immunoSEQ multiplex PCR. There are 150,000 to 250,000 clones in the sample; 65% to 90% occur only once, and 2% to 2.5% lies in the top ten. The CDR3 loop spans 15 amino acids. The V and J ends lost 5 bases and 1 base respectively, with 12 bases between them. Germline CDR1 reads KGHSH; CDR2 reads LQKENI. In this sample, this clone turned up once. The clonotype originates from a woman in her 50s in good health and CMV-seronegative. This sequence joins TRBV18 and TRBJ1-5; D uncertain. Sequencing was done on a sample of PBMCs. In DNA form, the CDR3 reads TGTGCCAGCTCAACTCGACAAGAAAGCAATCAGCCCCAGCATTTT. Translating it yields CASSTRQESNQPQHF.